Shown below are 25 T cell receptor beta chains from a single sample sequenced in a study of OX40 agonist ivuxolimab in advanced cancers. Method: immunoSEQ multiplex PCR; TCRdb's copy keeps in-frame clones and lacks some. Seen here are about 62,000 clones, over 75% observed once, and the top ten hold 0.25% to 0.3%. The input for sequencing was CD4+ or CD8+ T cells sorted from blood, taken in a trial of the OX40 agonist ivuxolimab. Receptors originate from an adult with an advanced solid tumor such as melanoma, head and neck, liver or kidney cancer.

This clone has a single count. The chain couples TRBV28 to TRBJ1-5, with D possibly being TRBD1 (6 bases). CDR1 MDHEN and CDR2 SYDVKM come from the germline V gene. The CDR3 has 15 residues. Between the trimmed V and J ends, which lost 7 bases and 11 bases, there was a span of 24 bases. For the CDR3, the DNA is TGTGCCAGCACATCAAGGGGGGGAGCTGGGTTGTCCCAGCATTTT. Translating it yields CASTSRGGAGLSQHF. Full variable domain (rest looked up from reference TRBV28 and TRBJ1-5): DVKVTQSSRYLVKRTGEKVFLECVQDMDHENMFWYRQDPGLGLRLIYFSYDVKMKEKGDIPEGYSVSREKKERFSLILESASTNQTSMYLCASTSRGGAGLSQHFGDGTRLSIL.

This clone was counted a single time. The chain carries TRBV5-1 and TRBJ2-5, with D perhaps being TRBD1 or TRBD2 (5 bases each). The V gene's germline CDR1 is SGHRS and CDR2 YFSETQ. This CDR3 spans 15 amino acids. V gave up 4 bases and J gave up 5 bases, with 18 bases separating them. The CDR3 is CASSILGDRRETQYF. The CDR3 region has the DNA TGCGCCAGCAGCATCCTCGGGGACCGGCGGGAGACCCAGTACTTC.

The V gene is TRBV28, the J gene TRBJ2-3; no reliable D call. With 6 bases removed from V and 8 bases from J, the gap between germline ends came to 21 bases. Germline assignment: CDR1 MDHEN and CDR2 SYDVKM. The CDR3 consists of 15 residues. CDR3 sequence: CASSLTGPIRPTQYF. The CDR3 DNA sequence: TGTGCCAGCAGCTTGACGGGCCCAATTCGGCCTACGCAGTATTTT.

In its sample, this clone was seen a few times. The chain joins TRBV7-2 to TRBJ2-3; 10 nucleotides match TRBD2. J lost 2 bases, V lost 5 bases, and 7 bases had no gene match. The CDR3 sequence is 16 residues long. Germline CDR1 SGHTA, CDR2 FQGNSA. CDR3 protein: CASSKLAGSFTDTQYF. DNA of the CDR3: TGTGCCAGCAGCAAACTAGCGGGATCTTTCACAGATACGCAGTATTTT.

This clone was detected only once. This chain links TRBV15 with TRBJ1-4; no clear D gene. V lost 1 base and J 4 bases, leaving 7 bases between the germline ends. In germline, CDR1 is LNHNV, CDR2 YYDKDF (reference sequence). The CDR3 totals 14 residues. The CDR3 loop is CATSRVQLNEKLFF. Written as DNA, the CDR3 is TGTGCCACCAGCAGAGTACAGCTTAATGAAAAACTGTTTTTT.

The V gene is TRBV7-2, the J gene TRBJ2-5; unclear D gene. The CDR3 is made up of 16 amino acids. The germline CDR1 and CDR2 sequences are SGHTA and FQGNSA. Between the trimmed V and J ends, which lost 1 base and 1 base, there was a span of 13 bases. CDR3 residues: CASSLVPASRQETQYF. The CDR3 DNA is TGTGCCAGCAGCTTAGTACCGGCTAGTCGCCAAGAGACCCAGTACTTC.

V usage is TRBV11-1 and J usage is TRBJ1-1; D not resolved. The CDR3 runs 14 residues. The V gene lost 3 bases and the J gene lost 1 base, with 9 bases spanning the gap. Per germline, CDR1 SGHAT and CDR2 FQDESV (reference sequence). The CDR3 bases are TGTGCCAGCAGCTTCGGGCAGGCGAACACTGAAGCTTTCTTT. Its translation is CASSFGQANTEAFF.

The gene calls are TRBV5-6 and TRBJ2-1, with D hard to call. This CDR3 has 15 amino acids. CDR1 and CDR2 from the germline V gene are SGHDT and YYEEEE. Trimming pared 3 bases from V and 3 bases from J, leaving 13 bases between. CDR3 nucleotide sequence: TGTGCCAGCAGCTATCTGGCGTTAGACTACAATGAGCAGTTCTTC. Its protein is CASSYLALDYNEQFF.

The rearrangement uses TRBV5-3 and TRBJ2-4; D may correspond to TRBD1 or TRBD2 (5 bases each). TRBV5-3 belongs to the ORF category, with a function that is uncertain. The CDR3 contains 14 residues. The V and J ends lost 8 bases and 0 bases respectively, with 12 bases between them. CDR3 nucleotide sequence: TGTGCCAGCAGCGCCGGGACAGCCAAAAACATTCAGTACTTC. Translated: CASSAGTAKNIQYF.

The chain is built from TRBV5-6 and TRBJ2-7, with 12 positions matching TRBD1. The V segment lost 2 bases and the J segment 5 bases; nucleotides outside the gene matches: 8. Looked up from germline, CDR1 is SGHDT and CDR2 is YYEEEE. The CDR3 runs 16 residues. The CDR3 DNA reads TGTGCCAGCAGCTTAGGACCGGGACAGGGGGCCCACGAGCAGTACTTC. Residues: CASSLGPGQGAHEQYF.

In its sample, this clone was seen once. V is TRBV7-2 and J is TRBJ2-7; D might be TRBD2 (6 bases). Between the trimmed V and J ends, which lost 5 bases and 3 bases, there was a span of 17 bases. The germline CDR1 and CDR2 sequences are SGHTA and FQGNSA. The CDR3 extends over 15 amino acids. The CDR3 DNA reads as TGTGCCAGCAGCCGCGGGCCTAGCGCTAGCTACGAGCAGTACTTC. Translated, it gives CASSRGPSASYEQYF.

This chain links TRBV5-1 with TRBJ1-2; D is undetermined. V was clipped by 1 base and J by 0 bases, with 4 bases between them. Germline lookup yields CDR1 SGHRS and CDR2 YFSETQ. CDR3 size: 13 residues. The CDR3 nucleotides read TGCGCCAGCAGCTTGCCCTCTAACTATGGCTACACCTTC. Translation gives CASSLPSNYGYTF.

The chain has TRBV4-1 and TRBJ1-6, with D unclear. The germline CDR1 and CDR2 sequences are MGHRA and YSYEKL. This CDR3 has 16 amino acids. The V end was cut by 0 bases, the J end by 9 bases, with 15 bases between. CDR3 sequence reads: CASSQDQDRQFSPLHF. CDR3 nucleotide sequence: TGCGCCAGCAGCCAAGATCAGGACCGTCAATTTTCACCCCTCCACTTT.

This chain links TRBV5-4 with TRBJ2-1; D is uncertain. V was trimmed by 4 bases and J by 8 bases, leaving 16 bases between them. Germline V gives CDR1 SGHNT, CDR2 YYREEE (reference sequence). This CDR3 comprises 14 residues. The chain's CDR3 is CASSQAVGGYEQFF. The CDR3 DNA reads as TGTGCCAGCAGCCAAGCCGTGGGCGGTTATGAGCAGTTCTTC.

The CDR3 loop reads CASSSTIYNEQFF. The CDR3 region has the DNA TGTGCCAGCAGCTCGACAATTTACAATGAGCAGTTCTTC. The chain recombines TRBV11-2 with TRBJ2-1; no firm D call. CDR3 size: 13 residues. The V gene's germline CDR1 is SGHAT and CDR2 FQNNGV. V shed 4 bases and J shed 4 bases, with 8 bases lying between them.

V is TRBV19 and J is TRBJ2-3; D call uncertain. The CDR3 contains 12 residues. Between the trimmed V and J ends, which lost 5 bases and 0 bases, there was a span of 3 bases. Germline V gene lookup returns CDR1 LNHDA and CDR2 SQIVND (reference sequence). CDR3 DNA: TGTGCCAGTAGTGCTAGCACAGATACGCAGTATTTT. Translation: CASSASTDTQYF.

This chain links TRBV12-5 with TRBJ2-3; 10 bases are a match to TRBD2. Germline values: CDR1 LGHNT, CDR2 FRNRAP. The CDR3 extends over 15 amino acids. The junction had 3 bases not matched to a gene; V was cut back by 5 bases and J by 1 base. The CDR3 DNA sequence: TGTGCTAGTGGTACCGGGACTAGCGGCACAGATACGCAGTATTTT. Residues: CASGTGTSGTDTQYF.

This clone is a singleton in its sample. V usage is TRBV13 and J usage is TRBJ1-2, with no clear D. CDR1 and CDR2 (germline): PRHDT, FYEKMQ (reference sequence). Deletions cut 5 bases from V and 7 bases from J, with 8 bases between. The CDR3 spans 11 residues. CDR3 sequence (DNA): TGTGCCAGCAGCGCCCGACCTGGCTACACCTTC. As protein: CASSARPGYTF. The full variable domain, completed using reference TRBV13 and TRBJ1-2, is AAGVIQSPRHLIKEKRETATLKCYPIPRHDTVYWYQQGPGQDPQFLISFYEKMQSDKGSIPDRFSAQQFSDYHSELNMSSLELGDSALYFCASSARPGYTFGSGTRLTVV.

The genes are TRBV19 and TRBJ2-2, with D unclear. Trimming shortened V by 5 bases and J by 0 bases, and 13 bases separated the two germline ends. Per the germline V gene, CDR1 is LNHDA and CDR2 is SQIVND (reference sequence). CDR3 size: 16 residues. In DNA form, the CDR3 reads TGTGCCAGTAGTCCCCAGCTGTGGTCGAACACCGGGGAGCTGTTTTTT. It yields the protein CASSPQLWSNTGELFF.

The chain links TRBV5-1 to TRBJ2-1, with 12 positions matching TRBD2. The CDR3 covers 16 residues. V gave up 4 bases and J gave up 4 bases; unmatched junction bases: 6. CDR1 and CDR2 (germline): SGHRS, YFSETQ. CDR3 DNA sequence: TGCGCCAGCAGCCCGGGACTAGCGGGCCCATACAATGAGCAGTTCTTC. It is translated as CASSPGLAGPYNEQFF.

This clone has only a few counts. The chain joins TRBV28 to TRBJ2-1; D possibly corresponds to TRBD2 (6 bases). The V and J ends lost 7 bases and 4 bases respectively, with 23 bases between them. The germline V gene has CDR1 MDHEN and CDR2 SYDVKM. The CDR3 length is 17 residues. The CDR3 DNA is TGTGCCAGCAACAAATCCCCCCTAGCGACCCTATACAATGAGCAGTTCTTC. Translating it yields CASNKSPLATLYNEQFF.

CDR3 DNA: TGTGCCAGTAGGGAGGAGGGGAGCAGGAATGAGCAGTTCTTC. Translating it yields CASREEGSRNEQFF. The chain is built from TRBV19 and TRBJ2-1; possibly TRBD2 for D (6 bases). Germline loops: CDR1 LNHDA, CDR2 SQIVND (reference sequence). The length of the CDR3 is 14 residues. V was pared by 6 bases and J by 7 bases, with 16 bases between.

This clone was found once. This sequence joins TRBV5-6 and TRBJ1-1; no firm D call. Between the trimmed V and J ends, which lost 4 bases and 0 bases, there was a span of 7 bases. Germline-derived CDR1 and CDR2 are SGHDT and YYEEEE. The CDR3 sequence is 13 residues long. This CDR3 reads CASSPLLNTEAFF. Written as DNA, the CDR3 is TGTGCCAGCAGCCCCTTGCTGAACACTGAAGCTTTCTTT.

The genes are TRBV19 and TRBJ2-3, with TRBD2 as a possible D gene (5 bases). V lost 8 bases to trimming and J lost 3 bases, with 12 bases between them. CDR3 length: 13 residues. Germline CDR1 is LNHDA and CDR2 is SQIVND (reference sequence). CDR3 in amino acids: CASVRTGTDTQYF. The CDR3 nucleotides are TGTGCCAGTGTCAGGACGGGGACAGATACGCAGTATTTT.

The rearrangement links TRBV7-8 to TRBJ1-4; 7 bases fit TRBD1. This CDR3 has 15 amino acids. Germline values: CDR1 SGHVS, CDR2 FQNEAQ. V lost 5 bases to trimming and J lost 8 bases; unmatched junction nucleotides: 11. CDR3 amino acids: CASSRTGQSREKLFF. The DNA of the CDR3 is TGTGCCAGCAGCCGAACGGGACAGTCGAGGGAAAAACTGTTTTTT.